This TCR beta chain was profiled in a study of response to subunit inactivated influenza vaccine. This clonotype has more than one count but fewer than ten. Its antigen is currently unknown. Study-level points and caveats: Seasonal influenza vaccination, on each occasion, was suggested by the authors to recruit few new T cells.

Trimming removed 3 bases from V and 0 bases from J; junction bases left unmatched: 5. CDR3 length equals 15 residues. The germline V gene has CDR1 MGHRA and CDR2 YSYEKL. From the RT-PCR reads, TCRdb called clonotypes with MiXCR, one entry per CDR3 protein. This sample has 600,000 to 850,000 distinct CDR3 sequences; around 13% occur once, and the top ten carry 7.5% to 8%. Sequencing was performed on PBMCs from blood, taken 14 days before vaccination. This TCR was sampled from a man in his forties or fifties who received an inactivated influenza vaccine. The gene calls are TRBV4-1 and TRBJ2-7; 7 bases are shared with TRBD1. For the CDR3, the DNA is TGCGCCAGCAGCCACCCACAGGGGAACTCCTACGAGCAGTACTTC. As protein: CASSHPQGNSYEQYF.